The present T cell receptor beta chain was sequenced within a study of T cell responses to AZD1222 COVID-19 vaccine. Study outcomes and limitations: Only six AZD1222 recipients tested seropositive at baseline. Donors were chiefly white British, with a greater number of females, and clonal diversity was perhaps underestimated. Epitopes outside B.1.351 and B.1.1.7 mutated regions reportedly drew nearly half of spike TCRs.

Some clones are missing from TCRdb's copy, which holds only in-frame ones; the method was immunoSEQ multiplex PCR. The sample contains 68,000 or so clones, around nine tenths of which appear only once. V was clipped by 6 bases and J by 0 bases, with 12 bases between them. The CDR3 runs to 14 residues. CDR1 MDHEN and CDR2 SYDVKM come from the germline V gene. Points on this clone: Its specificity is unknown.

Here the sequenced sample was peripheral blood, taken on day 0 of AZD1222 vaccination. The chain recombines TRBV28 with TRBJ2-7; D gene uncertain. This TCR derives from an adult in good health. The CDR3 DNA sequence: TGTGCCAGCAGCCCCGGCTTTAGCTCCTACGAGCAGTACTTC. It codes for CASSPGFSSYEQYF.